This passage covers 30 T cell receptor beta chains from one sample sequenced in a study of blood T cell repertoires in COVID-19. Using immunoSEQ multiplex PCR, the repertoire was profiled, and TCRdb retains in-frame clones only, with some absent. This sample carries 200,000 to 250,000 clones, more than 75% of them seen once, and the ten largest clones take approximately 1.5%. The sample consisted of peripheral blood. These receptor sequences come from a woman aged 60-70 years who had recovered from COVID-19.

The V call is TRBV11-2, the J call TRBJ1-2; TRBD1 matches at 8 bases. Germline loops: CDR1 SGHAT, CDR2 FQNNGV. The V segment lost 5 bases and the J segment 7 bases; nucleotides outside the gene matches: 6. The CDR3 is 13 residues long. The CDR3 is CASSAHRGGGYTF. DNA for the CDR3: TGTGCCAGCAGCGCCCACAGGGGGGGTGGCTACACCTTC.

This clone was found once. The gene calls are TRBV18 and TRBJ1-4, with TRBD1 as a possible D gene (5 bases). From germline, CDR1 is KGHSH and CDR2 LQKENI. Trimming cost V 3 bases and J 0 bases, with 11 bases left between them. This CDR3 has 16 amino acids. DNA of the CDR3: TGTGCCAGCTCACCGTTTGGGGCCTCAACTAATGAAAAACTGTTTTTT. Its protein is CASSPFGASTNEKLFF. Based on the CDR3 plus reference TRBV18 and TRBJ1-4, the full variable domain is NAGVMQNPRHLVRRRGQEARLRCSPMKGHSHVYWYRQLPEEGLKFMVYLQKENIIDESGMPKERFSAEFPKEGPSILRIQQVVRGDSAAYFCASSPFGASTNEKLFFGSGTQLSVL.

This CDR3 is CASSPGQAEGNTIYF. The CDR3 region has the DNA TGTGCCAGCAGCCCGGGACAGGCCGAAGGAAACACCATATATTTT. The chain has TRBV6-5 and TRBJ1-3; 8 nucleotides agree with TRBD1. The length of the CDR3 is 15 residues. J was trimmed by 4 bases and V by 6 bases; bases with no gene match: 8. The V gene's germline CDR1 is MNHEY and CDR2 SVGAGI.

The chain employs TRBV28 and TRBJ1-5, with D perhaps TRBD1 (6 bases). This CDR3 contains 15 residues. With 6 bases removed from V and 6 bases from J, the gap between germline ends came to 18 bases. Germline CDR1 reads MDHEN; CDR2 reads SYDVKM. CDR3 protein: CASRESGEWGQPQHF. Here the CDR3 DNA reads TGTGCCAGCAGGGAATCAGGGGAGTGGGGTCAGCCCCAGCATTTT.

This chain links TRBV5-1 with TRBJ2-5, with 12 bases identical to TRBD1. Germline V CDR1 and CDR2: SGHRS, YFSETQ. This CDR3 has 16 amino acids. J gave up 1 base and V 4 bases, and 5 bases lay outside the gene matches. CDR3 in amino acids: CASSPGTGGTQETQYF. DNA of the CDR3: TGCGCCAGCAGCCCGGGGACAGGGGGCACCCAAGAGACCCAGTACTTC.

This CDR3 is CATSGGTGAGYEQYF. The CDR3 coding sequence is TGTGCCACCAGCGGCGGGACAGGAGCGGGCTACGAGCAGTACTTC. The V and J genes are TRBV15 and TRBJ2-7; 8 positions match TRBD1. This CDR3 is built from 15 residues. After removal of 5 bases from V and 3 bases from J, the junction contained 9 bases not matched to a gene. Germline assignment: CDR1 LNHNV and CDR2 YYDKDF (reference sequence).

In this sample, this clone turned up once. The chain joins TRBV9 to TRBJ1-4; TRBD1 matches 7 bases. With V trimmed by 3 bases and J by 7 bases, 9 bases remained unmatched. The CDR3 contains 15 residues. Per germline, CDR1 SGDLS and CDR2 YYNGEE. The CDR3 reads CASSAQGGVGEKLFF. CDR3 DNA: TGTGCCAGCAGCGCCCAAGGGGGCGTCGGTGAAAAACTGTTTTTT.

The chain uses TRBV13 and TRBJ1-5; a weak D match, TRBD1 (6 bases). The CDR3 consists of 17 residues. Germline V CDR1 and CDR2: PRHDT, FYEKMQ (reference sequence). Between the trimmed V and J ends, which lost 5 bases and 0 bases, there was a span of 17 bases. CDR3 loop: CASSPGGAFVSNQPQHF. The CDR3 nucleotides are TGTGCCAGCAGCCCTGGGGGCGCCTTTGTTAGCAATCAGCCCCAGCATTTT.

Points on this clone: One end of the junction does not line up with germline, which may come from a read error. This sequence joins TRBV5-1 and TRBJ2-5, with TRBD2 matching 7 bases. The CDR3 totals 16 residues. Per germline, CDR1 SGHRS and CDR2 YFSETQ. This chain's CDR3 is CASSLSGTAGQGTQYF. The CDR3 nucleotides are TGCGCCAGCAGCTTGTCAGGAACAGCGGGGCAAGGGACCCAGTACTTC.

J is TRBJ1-2 and V is TRBV28; D remains unclear. The CDR3 runs to 13 residues. The V gene's germline CDR1 is MDHEN and CDR2 SYDVKM. Trimming stripped 2 bases from V and 8 bases from J, with 12 bases between. The CDR3 is CASSLGASGGYTF. As DNA, the CDR3 is TGTGCCAGCAGTTTAGGTGCAAGTGGCGGCTACACCTTC.

About this clone itself: Distinct nucleotide sequences in the sample also encode this CDR3. The chain couples TRBV28 to TRBJ1-2; 7 bases are shared with TRBD1. Unmatched junction bases numbered 2, after V lost 6 bases and J lost 4 bases. The length of the CDR3 is 12 residues. The germline V gene encodes CDR1 MDHEN and CDR2 SYDVKM. The CDR3 here is CASRAGGYGYTF. DNA of the CDR3: TGTGCCAGCAGGGCAGGGGGCTATGGCTACACCTTC.

V is TRBV5-1 and J is TRBJ2-5; 9 bases map to TRBD1. The CDR3 runs 17 residues. V shed 0 bases, J shed 0 bases, and the junction held 6 bases outside the gene matches. Germline V lookup: CDR1 SGHRS, CDR2 YFSETQ. For the CDR3, the DNA is TGCGCCAGCAGCTTGGTGTCCGGGACAGGGTACCAAGAGACCCAGTACTTC. It codes for CASSLVSGTGYQETQYF. The full variable domain, completed using reference TRBV5-1 and TRBJ2-5, is KAGVTQTPRYLIKTRGQQVTLSCSPISGHRSVSWYQQTPGQGLQFLFEYFSETQRNKGNFPGRFSGRQFSNSRSEMNVSTLELGDSALYLCASSLVSGTGYQETQYFGPGTRLLVL.

The V and J genes are TRBV29-1 and TRBJ2-3, with D possibly being TRBD2 (6 bases). The V end was cut by 7 bases, the J end by 6 bases, with 14 bases between. The CDR3 runs to 12 residues. The germline V gene encodes CDR1 SQVTM and CDR2 ANQGSEA. This CDR3 is CSAGSRWDTQYF. CDR3 sequence (DNA): TGCAGCGCCGGGAGTCGGTGGGATACGCAGTATTTT.

The rearrangement uses TRBV7-9 and TRBJ1-4, with unresolved D. The V and J ends lost 5 bases and 5 bases respectively, with 12 bases between them. Germline V gene sequence: CDR1 SEHNR, CDR2 FQNEAQ (reference sequence). The CDR3 extends over 14 amino acids. CDR3 nucleotides: TGTGCCAGCAGCCGAGAACAGTCGAATGAAAAACTGTTTTTT. Translation gives CASSREQSNEKLFF.

The chain joins TRBV27 to TRBJ2-2; D uncertain. V was cut by 2 bases and J by 7 bases, with 5 bases left in between. The germline V gene has CDR1 MNHEY and CDR2 SMNVEV (reference sequence). The CDR3 extends over 12 amino acids. Here the CDR3 DNA reads TGTGCCAGCAGTTTAGGCCTCGGGGAGCTGTTTTTT. Its protein product is CASSLGLGELFF.

The chain has TRBV20-1 and TRBJ2-7; no definite D call. This CDR3 comprises 14 residues. CDR1 DFQATT and CDR2 SNEGSKA come from the germline V gene (reference sequence). V was pared by 3 bases and J by 2 bases, with 14 bases between. The CDR3 loop is CSASPRTATYEQYF. CDR3 sequence (DNA): TGCAGTGCTAGTCCTCGAACAGCTACCTACGAGCAGTACTTC.

In DNA, the CDR3 is TGCGCCAGCACCCCGGGGCTAGCGGGGGGCACAGATACGCAGTATTTT. As protein: CASTPGLAGGTDTQYF. The chain uses TRBV5-1 and TRBJ2-3; TRBD2 agrees at 10 bases. V trimming: 6 bases; J trimming: 1 base; junction bases outside the gene matches: 8. The CDR3 runs 16 residues. The V gene's germline CDR1 is SGHRS and CDR2 YFSETQ.

The gene calls are TRBV11-2 and TRBJ1-1; 7 bases fit TRBD1. CDR1 is SGHAT, CDR2 FQNNGV, per germline. This CDR3 has 14 residues. The J segment lost 5 bases and the V segment lost 4 bases, leaving 7 bases of the junction unmatched. This CDR3 reads CASSSGGEGTEAFF. The CDR3 DNA is TGTGCCAGCAGCTCAGGGGGTGAGGGAACTGAAGCTTTCTTT.

The chain joins TRBV5-4 to TRBJ2-1, with 7 bases aligning to TRBD2. J lost 9 bases, V lost 4 bases, and 13 bases had no gene match. This CDR3 contains 15 residues. The germline CDR1 and CDR2 sequences are SGHNT and YYREEE (reference sequence). The CDR3 here is CASSRTSAREVEQFF. The CDR3 bases are TGTGCCAGCAGCCGTACTAGCGCCCGCGAAGTTGAGCAGTTCTTC.

The J gene is TRBJ1-1, the V gene TRBV5-4; no clear D gene. Germline V lookup: CDR1 SGHNT, CDR2 YYREEE (reference sequence). The ends were cut back, 4 bases at V and 0 bases at J, with 13 bases in the middle. The CDR3 covers 15 residues. The CDR3 region is CASSPQGGLNTEAFF. The CDR3 region has the DNA TGTGCCAGCAGCCCACAAGGAGGTTTGAACACTGAAGCTTTCTTT.

This chain connects TRBV3-1 (or the pseudogene TRBV3-2) to TRBJ2-7; tentative D call: TRBD1 (6 bases). V dropped 4 bases and J dropped 3 bases, with 13 bases sitting between them. This CDR3 is 14 amino acids long. Looked up from germline, CDR1 is LGHDT and CDR2 is YNNKEL (reference sequence). CDR3 amino acids: CASSRRQEYYEQYF. CDR3 in DNA: TGTGCCAGCAGCCGAAGACAGGAATACTACGAGCAGTACTTC.

The V call is TRBV7-2, the J call TRBJ2-5, with D possibly being TRBD1 (6 bases). Trimming cost V 4 bases and J 5 bases, with 20 bases left between them. Germline-derived CDR1 and CDR2 are SGHTA and FQGNSA. This CDR3 comprises 16 residues. The CDR3 coding sequence is TGTGCCAGCAGCTCGCCCCGGGACACGCCGATCGAGACCCAGTACTTC. Amino acid sequence: CASSSPRDTPIETQYF.

The V call is TRBV7-6, the J call TRBJ2-1, with 7 nucleotides matching TRBD2. The CDR3 is 17 residues long. Losses at the gene ends were 5 bases for V and 8 bases for J; bases not matched to a gene: 18. Germline CDR1 reads SGHVS; CDR2 reads FNYEAQ. CDR3 DNA: TGTGCCAGCAGCAAGACGCCTACTAGCGACCATAGGGATGAGCAGTTCTTC. Residues: CASSKTPTSDHRDEQFF.

J is TRBJ2-4 and V is TRBV4-1; 7 bases map to TRBD2. CDR3 length equals 14 residues. V was pared by 2 bases and J by 3 bases, with 1 base of the junction left unmatched. Germline V CDR1 and CDR2: MGHRA, YSYEKL. DNA of the CDR3: TGCGCCAGCAGCCAATGGGGGGGCAAAAACATTCAGTACTTC. Translating gives CASSQWGGKNIQYF.

The chain combines TRBV10-3 with TRBJ2-6; maybe TRBD1 (6 bases). The length of the CDR3 is 14 residues. The V gene lost 8 bases and the J gene lost 4 bases, with 12 bases spanning the gap. From germline, CDR1 is ENHRY and CDR2 SYGVKD. CDR3 loop: CAIGTLGGANVLTF. The DNA for the CDR3 is TGTGCCATCGGGACACTGGGAGGGGCCAACGTCCTGACTTTC.

This chain uses TRBV29-1 with TRBJ2-3, with D perhaps matching TRBD1 (5 bases). V was cut by 4 bases and J by 3 bases, with 11 bases left in between. Germline CDR1 reads SQVTM; CDR2 reads ANQGSEA. The CDR3 loop spans 13 amino acids. The CDR3: CSVARQFTDTQYF. The CDR3 DNA follows: TGCAGCGTTGCAAGACAGTTTACAGATACGCAGTATTTT.

The chain couples TRBV4-1 to TRBJ2-2; the D is unclear. Germline V gene sequence: CDR1 MGHRA, CDR2 YSYEKL. V lost 3 bases to trimming and J lost 4 bases, with 12 bases between them. The CDR3 is 15 residues long. The CDR3 is CASSHDRLGTGELFF. The CDR3 coding sequence is TGCGCCAGCAGCCACGACCGCCTAGGCACCGGGGAGCTGTTTTTT.

The chain uses TRBV27 and TRBJ1-2, with a tentative D call TRBD1 (6 bases). Germline V lookup: CDR1 MNHEY, CDR2 SMNVEV (reference sequence). Trimming cost V 4 bases and J 1 base, with 13 bases left between them. The CDR3 loop spans 15 amino acids. In nucleotides, the CDR3 is TGTGCCAGCAGTTCCACGGGACACCTTAACTATGGCTACACCTTC. Translated, it gives CASSSTGHLNYGYTF.

The chain uses TRBV9 and TRBJ1-1; no definite D call. The V gene's germline CDR1 is SGDLS and CDR2 YYNGEE. V was cut by 0 bases and J by 8 bases, with 11 bases left in between. The length of the CDR3 is 13 residues. CDR3 nucleotides: TGTGCCAGCAGCGTAGCCCTAGCCGGGGAAGCTTTCTTT. Its translation is CASSVALAGEAFF.

The chain links TRBV6-6 to TRBJ1-1, with a tentative D call TRBD1 (5 bases). The ends were cut back, 5 bases at V and 3 bases at J, with 22 bases in the middle. The CDR3 extends over 17 amino acids. CDR1 is MNHNY, CDR2 SVGAGI, per germline (reference sequence). This chain's CDR3 is CASSPLGLGVRDTEAFF. The CDR3 DNA follows: TGTGCCAGCAGTCCCCTTGGACTAGGGGTGAGAGACACTGAAGCTTTCTTT.